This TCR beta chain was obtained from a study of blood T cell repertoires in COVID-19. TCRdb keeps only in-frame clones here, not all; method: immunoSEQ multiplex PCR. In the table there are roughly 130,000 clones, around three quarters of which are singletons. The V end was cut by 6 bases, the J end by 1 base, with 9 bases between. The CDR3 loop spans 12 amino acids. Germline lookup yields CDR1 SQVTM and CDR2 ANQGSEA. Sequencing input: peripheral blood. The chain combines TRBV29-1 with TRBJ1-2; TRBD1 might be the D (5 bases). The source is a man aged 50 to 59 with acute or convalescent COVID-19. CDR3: CSVTDLNYGYTF. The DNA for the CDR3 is TGCAGCGTGACAGATCTTAACTATGGCTACACCTTC.